The T cell receptor (beta chain) described here comes from a study of regulatory T cells in long-lasting Graves disease. Time point specified: newly diagnosed GD, antithyroid drugs for less than 3 months. After RNA was extracted from PBMCs, the TCR library was made from it. This clonotype came up many times. In building TCR beta libraries, iRepertoire HTBI primers were used together with Arm-PCR of CDR3 regions. A single record per CDR3 protein comes from TCRdb applying MiXCR to the multiplex PCR reads. This table has some 330,000 distinct CDR3 sequences, 12% appearing once. The CDR3 consists of 17 residues. V was pared by 6 bases and J by 2 bases, with 23 bases between. These data also formed part of another study, on T cells in Graves' hyperthyroidism and ophthalmopathy. That source notes: Thyroid ultrasound and orbital computed tomography, with clinical symptoms and serum thyroxine and TRAb, informed diagnoses.

This chain joins TRBV12-3 or TRBV12-4 and TRBJ2-7; D tentatively fits TRBD1 or TRBD2 (7 bases each). This TCR was recovered from a woman between 18 and 29 years old with Graves disease. Sample: peripheral blood mononuclear cells (PBMCs), taken at new diagnosis, from a patient treated with antithyroid drugs. CDR3 coding DNA: TGTGCCAGCAGCCGAGGAAACAGGGGAGGGAGGGCCTACGAGCAGTACGTC. This translates into CASSRGNRGGRAYEQYV.